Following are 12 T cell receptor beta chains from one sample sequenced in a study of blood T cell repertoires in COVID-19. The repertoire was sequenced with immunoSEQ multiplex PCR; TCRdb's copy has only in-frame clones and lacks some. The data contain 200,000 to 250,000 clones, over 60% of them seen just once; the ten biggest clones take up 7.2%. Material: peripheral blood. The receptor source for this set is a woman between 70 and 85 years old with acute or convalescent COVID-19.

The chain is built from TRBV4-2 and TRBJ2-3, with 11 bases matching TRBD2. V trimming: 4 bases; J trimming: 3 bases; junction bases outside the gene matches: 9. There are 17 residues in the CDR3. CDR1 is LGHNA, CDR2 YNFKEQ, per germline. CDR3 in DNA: TGTGCCAGCAGCCTCACTAGCGGGGGTAGTGGGACAGATACGCAGTATTTT. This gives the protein CASSLTSGGSGTDTQYF.

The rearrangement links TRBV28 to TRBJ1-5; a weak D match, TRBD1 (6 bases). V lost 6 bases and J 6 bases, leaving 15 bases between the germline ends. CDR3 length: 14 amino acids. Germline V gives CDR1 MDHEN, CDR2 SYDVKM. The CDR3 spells CASSRNRVLQPQHF. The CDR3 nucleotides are TGTGCCAGCAGCCGAAACAGGGTGCTTCAGCCCCAGCATTTT.

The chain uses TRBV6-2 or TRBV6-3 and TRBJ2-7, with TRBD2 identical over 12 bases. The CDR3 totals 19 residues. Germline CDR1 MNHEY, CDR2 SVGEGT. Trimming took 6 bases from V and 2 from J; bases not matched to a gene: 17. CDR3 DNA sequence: TGTGCCAGCAGCTCCCGCTCCAGACTAGCGGGGGTCACCCCCTACGAGCAGTACGTC. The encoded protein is CASSSRSRLAGVTPYEQYV.

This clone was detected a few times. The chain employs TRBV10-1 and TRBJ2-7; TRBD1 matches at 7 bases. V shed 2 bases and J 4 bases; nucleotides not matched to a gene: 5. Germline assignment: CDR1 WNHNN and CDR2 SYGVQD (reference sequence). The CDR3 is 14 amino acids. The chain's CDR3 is CASSEEQGPYEQYF. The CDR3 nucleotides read TGCGCCAGCAGTGAGGAACAGGGGCCGTACGAGCAGTACTTC.

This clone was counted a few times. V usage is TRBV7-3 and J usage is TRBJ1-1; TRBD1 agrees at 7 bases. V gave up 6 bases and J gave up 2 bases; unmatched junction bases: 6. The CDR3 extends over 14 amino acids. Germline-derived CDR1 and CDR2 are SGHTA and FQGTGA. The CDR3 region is CASSTGTANTEAFF. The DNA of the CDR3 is TGTGCCAGCAGTACCGGGACAGCAAACACTGAAGCTTTCTTT.

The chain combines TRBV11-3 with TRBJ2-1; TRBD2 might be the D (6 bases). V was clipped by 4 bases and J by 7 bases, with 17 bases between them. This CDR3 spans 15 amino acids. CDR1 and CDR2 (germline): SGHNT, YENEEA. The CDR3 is CASSSVGGQENEQFF. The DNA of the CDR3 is TGTGCCAGCAGCTCGGTGGGGGGTCAAGAGAATGAGCAGTTCTTC. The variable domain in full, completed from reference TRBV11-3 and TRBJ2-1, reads EAGVVQSPRYKIIEKKQPVAFWCNPISGHNTLYWYLQNLGQGPELLIRYENEEAVDDSQLPKDRFSAERLKGVDSTLKIQPAELGDSAVYLCASSSVGGQENEQFFGPGTRLTVL.

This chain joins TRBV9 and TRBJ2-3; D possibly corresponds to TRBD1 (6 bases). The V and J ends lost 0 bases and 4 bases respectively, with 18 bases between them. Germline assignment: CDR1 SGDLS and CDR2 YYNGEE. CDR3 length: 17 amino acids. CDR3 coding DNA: TGTGCCAGCAGCGTAGGCAACTTCCGCTCAGGGGCAGATACGCAGTATTTT. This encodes CASSVGNFRSGADTQYF.

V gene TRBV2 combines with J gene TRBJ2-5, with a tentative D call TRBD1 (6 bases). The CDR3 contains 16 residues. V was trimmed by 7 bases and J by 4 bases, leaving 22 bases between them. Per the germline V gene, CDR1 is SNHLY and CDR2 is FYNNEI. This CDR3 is CASTRSKGVRRETQYF. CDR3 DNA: TGTGCCAGCACGCGGAGCAAGGGGGTACGAAGAGAGACCCAGTACTTC. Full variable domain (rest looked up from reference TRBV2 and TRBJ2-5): EPEVTQTPSHQVTQMGQEVILRCVPISNHLYFYWYRQILGQKVEFLVSFYNNEISEKSEIFDDQFSVERPDGSNFTLKIRSTKLEDSAMYFCASTRSKGVRRETQYFGPGTRLLVL.

DNA of the CDR3: TGTGCCAGCAGTTCCCCTAGCGGGGCGTCCTACGAGCAGTACTTC. Translating it yields CASSSPSGASYEQYF. The chain links TRBV27 to TRBJ2-7; 9 nucleotides line up with TRBD2. The germline gives CDR1 MNHEY, CDR2 SMNVEV (reference sequence). This CDR3 has 15 amino acids. Trimming cost V 4 bases and J 1 base; bases outside gene matches: 5.

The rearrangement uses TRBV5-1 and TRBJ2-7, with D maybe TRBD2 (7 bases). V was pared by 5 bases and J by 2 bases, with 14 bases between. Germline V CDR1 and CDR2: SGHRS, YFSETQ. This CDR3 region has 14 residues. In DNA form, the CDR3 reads TGCGCCAGCAGGAAAGGGGGGGAACCCTACGAGCAGTACTTC. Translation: CASRKGGEPYEQYF.

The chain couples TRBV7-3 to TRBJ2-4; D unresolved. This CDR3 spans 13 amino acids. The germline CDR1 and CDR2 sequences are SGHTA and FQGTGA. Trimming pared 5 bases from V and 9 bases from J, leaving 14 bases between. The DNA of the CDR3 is TGTGCCAGCAGCCCCACCGATAGAAGCATTCAGTACTTC. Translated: CASSPTDRSIQYF.

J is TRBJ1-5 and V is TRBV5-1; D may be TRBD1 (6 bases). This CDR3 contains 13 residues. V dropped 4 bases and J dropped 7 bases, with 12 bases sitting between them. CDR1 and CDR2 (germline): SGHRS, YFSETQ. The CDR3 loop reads CASSLRTDQPQHF. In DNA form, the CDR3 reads TGCGCCAGCAGCCTTAGGACAGACCAGCCCCAGCATTTT.